A selection of T cell receptor beta chains follows, all from one sample in a study of blood T cell repertoires in COVID-19. Profiled with immunoSEQ multiplex PCR; TCRdb holds only in-frame clones, not every one. The table lists approximately 220,000 clones, roughly 88% of them singletons, with about 4% in the top ten. The material sequenced was PBMCs or T cells enriched from blood (not recorded which). The receptor set was obtained from a woman aged 40 to 50 with acute COVID-19. Both conserved end residues are part of each CDR3. D genes are given only for firm matches. Clone size is shown for a subset of rows, as once, few, many or a class of expanded clone.

TRBV30,TRBJ1-5,NA,NA,CAWSPQGLQPQHF,TGTGCCTGGAGTCCTCAGGGTTTACAGCCCCAGCATTTT
TRBV6-5,TRBJ2-2,NA,NA,CASSSNLNTGELFF,TGTGCCAGCAGTTCCAACTTGAACACCGGGGAGCTGTTTTTT
TRBV28,TRBJ1-2,once,NA,CASSPVPGHYGYTF,TGTGCCAGCAGCCCCGTGCCAGGGCACTATGGCTACACCTTC
TRBV2,TRBJ2-4,few,NA,CASRGHLAKNIQYF,TGTGCCAGCAGGGGACATCTAGCCAAAAACATTCAGTACTTC
TRBV5-1,TRBJ1-2,NA,NA,CASSLSGYGYTF,TGCGCCAGCAGCTTGTCAGGTTATGGCTACACCTTC
TRBV5-1,TRBJ1-1,NA,TRBD1,CASSIRQGNTEAFF,TGCGCCAGCAGCATACGACAGGGTAACACTGAAGCTTTCTTT
TRBV20-1,TRBJ1-3,few,TRBD1,CSASGALTGGSSGNTIYF,TGCAGTGCTAGTGGGGCTCTCACAGGGGGAAGCTCTGGAAACACCATATATTTT
TRBV4-3,TRBJ2-3,NA,NA,CASSQAPTDTQYF,TGCGCCAGCAGCCAAGCCCCGACAGATACGCAGTATTTT
TRBV24-1,TRBJ2-1,NA,NA,CATSDPVSPGNEQFF,TGTGCCACCAGTGATCCCGTTTCCCCGGGCAATGAGCAGTTCTTC
TRBV7-9,TRBJ1-5,NA,NA,CASSSDRTSNQPQHF,TGTGCCAGCAGCTCCGACAGGACCAGCAATCAGCCCCAGCATTTT
TRBV7-2,TRBJ1-5,NA,NA,CASSSLNLNQPQHF,TGTGCCAGCAGCTCCCTAAACCTTAATCAGCCCCAGCATTTT
TRBV6-6,TRBJ1-1,NA,NA,CASIKGGFNMNTEAFF,TGTGCCAGCATTAAGGGGGGGTTTAACATGAACACTGAAGCTTTCTTT
TRBV7-9,TRBJ1-1,once,TRBD1,CASSSNTGGRFGEAFF,TGTGCCAGCAGCTCCAACACAGGGGGAAGATTTGGTGAAGCTTTCTTT
TRBV6-6,TRBJ2-2,few,TRBD1,CASSRSAGTGFFPGELFF,TGTGCCAGCAGTCGATCCGCCGGGACAGGGTTTTTTCCCGGGGAGCTGTTTTTT
TRBV19,TRBJ1-5,few,TRBD1,CASSPRQGAQRNQPQHF,TGTGCCAGTAGTCCAAGACAGGGGGCGCAACGCAATCAGCCCCAGCATTTT
TRBV28,TRBJ2-3,NA,TRBD2,CASDGLAGGPRGAQYF,TGTGCCAGTGATGGACTAGCGGGGGGTCCTCGGGGTGCGCAGTATTTT
TRBV5-6,TRBJ2-1,NA,TRBD2,CASSLASGVNYNEQFF,TGTGCCAGCAGCTTGGCCAGCGGGGTAAACTACAATGAGCAGTTCTTC
TRBV18,TRBJ2-3,NA,NA,CASSPGQGKGEDTQYF,TGTGCCAGCTCACCAGGCCAGGGTAAAGGTGAAGATACGCAGTATTTT
TRBV30,TRBJ2-3,NA,NA,CAFTDGDTDTQYF,TGTGCCTTTACGGACGGGGATACAGATACGCAGTATTTT
TRBV29-1,TRBJ2-7,NA,NA,CSFRTVKTYEQYF,TGCAGCTTCCGGACAGTCAAAACCTACGAGCAGTACTTC
TRBV28,TRBJ1-1,NA,NA,CASTLPGQLNTEAFF,TGTGCCAGCACCCTCCCCGGACAACTGAACACTGAAGCTTTCTTT
TRBV7-6,TRBJ1-6,NA,TRBD1,CASSQGQGYNSPLHF,TGTGCCAGCAGCCAGGGACAGGGCTATAATTCACCCCTCCACTTT
TRBV7-3,TRBJ2-1,NA,NA,CASSHPRRRGEQFF,TGTGCCAGCAGCCACCCCCGGAGGAGGGGTGAGCAGTTCTTC
TRBV4-3,TRBJ1-4,once,NA,CASSQDSGAWTNEKLFF,TGCGCCAGCAGCCAAGATTCAGGGGCATGGACTAATGAAAAACTGTTTTTT
TRBV6-1,TRBJ2-2,NA,NA,CASSEVGRPNTGELFF,TGTGCCAGCAGTGAAGTAGGCAGGCCGAACACCGGGGAGCTGTTTTTT
TRBV6-5,TRBJ1-1,NA,TRBD1,CASSYSGTVNTEAFF,TGTGCCAGCAGTTACTCAGGGACAGTGAACACTGAAGCTTTCTTT
TRBV12-3/TRBV12-4,TRBJ1-3,NA,TRBD1,CASSLGQGNTIYF,TGTGCCAGCAGTTTGGGACAGGGTAACACCATATATTTT
TRBV19,TRBJ2-3,once,NA,CASTPGGPTDTQYF,TGTGCCAGTACCCCCGGGGGGCCCACAGATACGCAGTATTTT
TRBV19,TRBJ1-1,NA,NA,CASSITGNTEAFF,TGTGCCAGTAGTATAACGGGGAACACTGAAGCTTTCTTT
TRBV15,TRBJ2-7,once,TRBD2,CATSRDQLAVTYEQYF,TGTGCCACCAGCAGAGATCAACTAGCGGTAACCTACGAGCAGTACTTC
TRBV7-2,TRBJ1-3,NA,NA,CASSIDIPGGNTIYF,TGTGCCAGCAGCATAGACATCCCGGGGGGAAACACCATATATTTT
TRBV19,TRBJ1-2,NA,NA,CASSIERVSNYGYTF,TGTGCCAGTAGTATTGAGAGGGTTTCAAACTATGGCTACACCTTC